A selection of T cell receptor beta chains follows, all from one sample in a study of OX40 agonist ivuxolimab in advanced cancers. TCRdb's table, derived via immunoSEQ multiplex PCR, lists solely in-frame clones and lacks some. This repertoire shows 4,500 to 6,000 clones, 60% to 85% found once; its top ten account for 60% to 65%. The sample in question was CD4+ or CD8+ T cells sorted from blood, obtained in a trial of the OX40 agonist ivuxolimab. These receptors originate from an adult with an advanced solid tumor such as melanoma, head and neck, liver or kidney cancer. CDR3s include the opening cysteine and the closing phenylalanine or tryptophan. Each record gives: D gene, clone size, V gene, J gene, CDR3 DNA, CDR3 protein. The D gene is left open where the match is weak. The size entry is marked missing in some rows and otherwise reads once, few, many or a size class.

D gene: NA; clone size: NA; V gene: TRBV6-5; J gene: TRBJ2-3; CDR3 DNA: TGTGCCAGCAGTTACGCCCTGAAAGATACGCAGTATTTT; CDR3 protein: CASSYALKDTQYF
D gene: NA; clone size: NA; V gene: TRBV7-9; J gene: TRBJ2-3; CDR3 DNA: TGTGCCAGCAGCTTAGTTGGCACCGATACGCAGTATTTT; CDR3 protein: CASSLVGTDTQYF
D gene: NA; clone size: NA; V gene: TRBV7-6; J gene: TRBJ2-7; CDR3 DNA: TGTGCCAGCAGCCTAAAGCAGGGGGGCCGCGACGAGCAGTACTTC; CDR3 protein: CASSLKQGGRDEQYF
D gene: NA; clone size: NA; V gene: TRBV19; J gene: TRBJ2-4; CDR3 DNA: TGTGCCAGTAGTATACGACATCTAGCCAAAAACATTCAGTACTTC; CDR3 protein: CASSIRHLAKNIQYF
D gene: NA; clone size: NA; V gene: TRBV5-1; J gene: TRBJ2-1; CDR3 DNA: TGCGCCAGCGTCCCCGGCGGGCCTTACAATGAGCAGTTCTTC; CDR3 protein: CASVPGGPYNEQFF
D gene: NA; clone size: few; V gene: TRBV6-9; J gene: TRBJ1-2; CDR3 DNA: TGTGCCAGCACCCTGGGGGGGGCCTATGGCTACACCTTC; CDR3 protein: CASTLGGAYGYTF
D gene: TRBD1; clone size: many; V gene: TRBV2; J gene: TRBJ2-1; CDR3 DNA: TGTGCCAGCAGTGAAGAAGGGGACAGGGCAAGTGAGCAGTTCTTC; CDR3 protein: CASSEEGDRASEQFF
D gene: NA; clone size: few; V gene: TRBV7-6; J gene: TRBJ2-2; CDR3 DNA: TGTGCCAGCAGCTTAGTTCTAGTAAACACCGGGGAGCTGTTTTTT; CDR3 protein: CASSLVLVNTGELFF
D gene: NA; clone size: NA; V gene: TRBV7-9; J gene: TRBJ1-2; CDR3 DNA: TGTGCCAGCAGCGGGCGGACCCAAAACTATGGCTACACCTTC; CDR3 protein: CASSGRTQNYGYTF
D gene: TRBD1; clone size: NA; V gene: TRBV6-1; J gene: TRBJ2-5; CDR3 DNA: TGTGCCAGCAGTCCCGACAGGGCGGAGACCCAGTACTTC; CDR3 protein: CASSPDRAETQYF
D gene: NA; clone size: once; V gene: TRBV10-3; J gene: TRBJ1-1; CDR3 DNA: TGTGCCATCAGTGTGGCAGACAACACTGAAGCTTTCTTT; CDR3 protein: CAISVADNTEAFF
D gene: NA; clone size: NA; V gene: TRBV5-4; J gene: TRBJ2-3; CDR3 DNA: TGTGCCAGCAGCTTCGGGCTGCCGCTCAGCACAGATACGCAGTATTTT; CDR3 protein: CASSFGLPLSTDTQYF
D gene: NA; clone size: NA; V gene: TRBV5-6; J gene: TRBJ1-4; CDR3 DNA: TGTGCCAGCAGCTTTGCCGGACCGGGTAGCGCAAAACTGTTTTTT; CDR3 protein: CASSFAGPGSAKLFF
D gene: NA; clone size: NA; V gene: TRBV2; J gene: TRBJ1-1; CDR3 DNA: TGTGCCAGCCCGACCACCAGGGAAACTGAAGCTTTCTTT; CDR3 protein: CASPTTRETEAFF
D gene: NA; clone size: NA; V gene: TRBV5-8; J gene: TRBJ1-5; CDR3 DNA: TGTGCCAGCAGCTTCGGACAGACAATCAAGCCCCAGCATTTT; CDR3 protein: CASSFGQTIKPQHF
D gene: TRBD2; clone size: NA; V gene: TRBV7-9; J gene: TRBJ2-5; CDR3 DNA: TGTGCCAGCAACCCGGGACTAGCGGGGGTTACCCAGTACTTC; CDR3 protein: CASNPGLAGVTQYF
D gene: NA; clone size: NA; V gene: TRBV19; J gene: TRBJ2-2; CDR3 DNA: TGTGCCAGTAGTATGATGGGCCGTGCCGGGGAGCTGTTTTTT; CDR3 protein: CASSMMGRAGELFF
D gene: NA; clone size: NA; V gene: TRBV11-2; J gene: TRBJ1-4; CDR3 DNA: TGTGCCAGCAGCTTAGGTCAGGGTGGTGAAAAACTGTTTTTT; CDR3 protein: CASSLGQGGEKLFF
D gene: NA; clone size: NA; V gene: TRBV6-5; J gene: TRBJ2-5; CDR3 DNA: TGTGCCAGCAGTTACTCCACGCAAGAGACCCAGTACTTC; CDR3 protein: CASSYSTQETQYF
D gene: NA; clone size: NA; V gene: TRBV10-3; J gene: TRBJ1-2; CDR3 DNA: TGTGCCATCAGTGATTCTGGCACCGGCTATGGCTACACCTTC; CDR3 protein: CAISDSGTGYGYTF
D gene: NA; clone size: NA; V gene: TRBV10-2; J gene: TRBJ1-1; CDR3 DNA: TGCGCCAGCTGGGGGAGCACTGAAGCTTTCTTT; CDR3 protein: CASWGSTEAFF
D gene: NA; clone size: NA; V gene: TRBV2; J gene: TRBJ2-7; CDR3 DNA: TGTGCCAGCGGGGACATCATTAGGGAGCAGTACTTC; CDR3 protein: CASGDIIREQYF
D gene: TRBD1; clone size: NA; V gene: TRBV7-9; J gene: TRBJ2-2; CDR3 DNA: TGTGCCAGCAGCTCGGACAGGGTGCACGGGGAGCTGTTTTTT; CDR3 protein: CASSSDRVHGELFF
D gene: NA; clone size: few; V gene: TRBV6-6; J gene: TRBJ1-1; CDR3 DNA: TGTGCCAGCAGTTACTTCAGGGACAACACTGAAGCTTTCTTT; CDR3 protein: CASSYFRDNTEAFF
D gene: NA; clone size: once; V gene: TRBV11-2; J gene: TRBJ2-1; CDR3 DNA: TGTGCCAGCAGCTTACGGGGACCAGCTGGTGAGCAGTTCTTC; CDR3 protein: CASSLRGPAGEQFF
D gene: NA; clone size: once; V gene: TRBV7-2; J gene: TRBJ1-1; CDR3 DNA: TGTGCCAGCAGCAGACAGCCTTCTGTCCCTGAAGCTTTCTTT; CDR3 protein: CASSRQPSVPEAFF
D gene: NA; clone size: NA; V gene: TRBV6-5; J gene: TRBJ1-2; CDR3 DNA: TGTGCCAGCAGTTACTCGATGGACAGCCTCTATGGCTACACCTTC; CDR3 protein: CASSYSMDSLYGYTF
D gene: TRBD2; clone size: NA; V gene: TRBV6-1; J gene: TRBJ2-7; CDR3 DNA: TGTGCCAGCAGTGAGGAGAAGCGGGAGGGGGACGAGCAGTACTTC; CDR3 protein: CASSEEKREGDEQYF
D gene: NA; clone size: NA; V gene: TRBV21-1; J gene: TRBJ1-4; CDR3 DNA: TGTGCCAGCAGCAAATGGCAGGGGCCGCGTACTAATGAAAAACTGTTTTTT; CDR3 protein: CASSKWQGPRTNEKLFF
D gene: NA; clone size: NA; V gene: TRBV4-2; J gene: TRBJ2-7; CDR3 DNA: TGTGCCAGCAGCCAAGAGCCAGGGGCGACTGACGAGCAGTACTTC; CDR3 protein: CASSQEPGATDEQYF
D gene: NA; clone size: NA; V gene: TRBV9; J gene: TRBJ1-1; CDR3 DNA: TGTGCCAGCAGCGTGACGCCCCTTGGACAGATGAACACTGAAGCTTTCTTT; CDR3 protein: CASSVTPLGQMNTEAFF
D gene: TRBD2; clone size: few; V gene: TRBV30; J gene: TRBJ2-7; CDR3 DNA: TGTGCCTGGACTATAGCGGGAGGGCCGAGTGAGCAGTACTTC; CDR3 protein: CAWTIAGGPSEQYF
D gene: NA; clone size: NA; V gene: TRBV27; J gene: TRBJ2-1; CDR3 DNA: TGTGCCAGCAGCATCGGGGGAGATGAGCAGTTCTTC; CDR3 protein: CASSIGGDEQFF
D gene: TRBD1; clone size: NA; V gene: TRBV27; J gene: TRBJ2-1; CDR3 DNA: TGTGCCAGCGGTCTTGACAGGGTCAATGAGCAGTTCTTC; CDR3 protein: CASGLDRVNEQFF
D gene: NA; clone size: many; V gene: TRBV7-8; J gene: TRBJ2-5; CDR3 DNA: TGTGCCAGCAGCTTAAAGGAGACCCAGTACTTC; CDR3 protein: CASSLKETQYF
D gene: TRBD2; clone size: NA; V gene: TRBV7-2; J gene: TRBJ2-1; CDR3 DNA: TGTGCCAGCAGCTTAGCGCTAGCGGGAGGCGATGAGCAGTTCTTC; CDR3 protein: CASSLALAGGDEQFF
D gene: NA; clone size: NA; V gene: TRBV7-6; J gene: TRBJ2-2; CDR3 DNA: TGTGCCAGCAGGGGCGGGGCCGCGAACACCGGGGAGCTGTTTTTT; CDR3 protein: CASRGGAANTGELFF
D gene: NA; clone size: few; V gene: TRBV4-1; J gene: TRBJ1-1; CDR3 DNA: TGCGCCAGCAGCCAAGATTATCGGGCTTTCTTT; CDR3 protein: CASSQDYRAFF
D gene: NA; clone size: NA; V gene: TRBV14; J gene: TRBJ1-1; CDR3 DNA: TGTGCCAGCAGCCTTCTGGGAAGAACTGAAGCTTTCTTT; CDR3 protein: CASSLLGRTEAFF
D gene: NA; clone size: few; V gene: TRBV5-1; J gene: TRBJ2-5; CDR3 DNA: TGCGCCAGCAGCTTGGCGGGGGCGAACCAAGAGACCCAGTACTTC; CDR3 protein: CASSLAGANQETQYF
D gene: NA; clone size: few; V gene: TRBV5-5; J gene: TRBJ2-5; CDR3 DNA: TGTGCCAGCAGACAGGATTCTCCAATTCAAGAGACCCAGTACTTC; CDR3 protein: CASRQDSPIQETQYF
D gene: TRBD2; clone size: once; V gene: TRBV6-5; J gene: TRBJ2-1; CDR3 DNA: TGTGCCAGCAGTAGACTAGCGGGGGCTCGGAATGAGCAGTTCTTC; CDR3 protein: CASSRLAGARNEQFF
D gene: NA; clone size: NA; V gene: TRBV7-9; J gene: TRBJ2-7; CDR3 DNA: TGTGCCAGCAGCAAAGGGGGGGCGCGGTACGAGCAGTACTTC; CDR3 protein: CASSKGGARYEQYF
D gene: TRBD1; clone size: NA; V gene: TRBV27; J gene: TRBJ2-1; CDR3 DNA: TGTGCCAGCAGTAACCCGGACAGGTTCAATGAGCAGTTCTTC; CDR3 protein: CASSNPDRFNEQFF
D gene: NA; clone size: NA; V gene: TRBV9; J gene: TRBJ2-3; CDR3 DNA: TGTGCCAGCAGTTACTCGGACGGAGATACGCAGTATTTT; CDR3 protein: CASSYSDGDTQYF